This is a list of T cell receptor beta chains from one sample in a study of spatial heterogeneity in lung cancer. Each CDR3 protein gets one entry after TCRdb re-called the 5' RACE reads with MiXCR. This sample yields approximately 56,000 distinct CDR3 sequences, of which around 6.7% are seen a single time; around 35% belongs to the top ten. The input for sequencing was PBMCs, taken at follow-up. Every receptor here comes from a female donor with early-stage non-small cell lung cancer. CDR3s include the opening cysteine and the closing phenylalanine or tryptophan. A D gene is named only where the DNA matches it firmly. Only some rows state a clone size, as once, few, many or a class for expanded clones.

-,many,TRBV3-1,TRBJ1-1,TGTGCCAGCAGCCAAGATAAGAACACTGAAGCTTTCTTT,CASSQDKNTEAFF
TRBD2,-,TRBV27,TRBJ2-7,TGTGCCAGCAGTCAAACTAGCGGGGGTTATCCCTACGAGCAGTACTTC,CASSQTSGGYPYEQYF
TRBD2,many,TRBV20-1,TRBJ2-7,TGCAGTGCTCCCCTTTATGCTAGCGGGGGTTCCTACGAGCAGTACTTC,CSAPLYASGGSYEQYF
-,few,TRBV5-1,TRBJ2-3,TGCGCCACTTCCAAAGTTACTAGCACAGATACGCAGTATTTT,CATSKVTSTDTQYF
-,many,TRBV20-1,TRBJ1-6,TGCAGTGCTAGAGGGGCAGGGCTTGGGGTATATAATTCACCCCTCCACTTT,CSARGAGLGVYNSPLHF
TRBD1,many,TRBV24-1,TRBJ2-3,TGTGCCACCAGTGATGTCGGGGACAGGGCCAGGAGAGATACGCAGTATTTT,CATSDVGDRARRDTQYF
TRBD1,many,TRBV9,TRBJ2-7,TGTGCCAGCAGCGTTTCGGGACAGCCAACTTACGAGCAGTACTTC,CASSVSGQPTYEQYF
TRBD2,-,TRBV29-1,TRBJ2-3,TGCAGCGTTGGGGTTAGCGGGGCCACAGATACGCAGTATTTT,CSVGVSGATDTQYF
TRBD1,many,TRBV28,TRBJ1-1,TGTGCCAGCAGCCCGGGACAGGGTTTAAACACTGAAGCTTTCTTT,CASSPGQGLNTEAFF
TRBD1,many,TRBV6-1,TRBJ1-5,TGTGCCAGCAGTTTTAAACAGGGGGGAAATCAGCCCCAGCATTTT,CASSFKQGGNQPQHF
-,many,TRBV19,TRBJ2-7,TGTGCCAGTAGGAAGACGGAAACCTACGAGCAGTACTTC,CASRKTETYEQYF
TRBD1,few,TRBV5-1,TRBJ2-7,TGCGCCAGCAGCCCCGCCGACAGGGGCGATTACTACGAGCAGTACTTC,CASSPADRGDYYEQYF
TRBD2,many,TRBV6-5,TRBJ2-3,TGTGCCAGCAGTTTCTTCTCTAGCGGGGGCACAGATACGCAGTATTTT,CASSFFSSGGTDTQYF
TRBD2,few,TRBV7-7,TRBJ2-2,TGTGCTAGCAGCCAAGGGACTAGCGGGGCGTCCGGGGAGCTGTTTTTT,CASSQGTSGASGELFF
-,-,TRBV20-1,TRBJ1-2,TGCAGTGCGGTCCCCGCAAGAGGAGCGAACTATGGCTACACCTTC,CSAVPARGANYGYTF
TRBD2,many,TRBV29-1,TRBJ2-1,TGCAGCGTTGGCAGCGGGGGGTTCCGATCCTACAATGAGCAGTTCTTC,CSVGSGGFRSYNEQFF
TRBD1,-,TRBV5-1,TRBJ1-6,TGCACCAGCAGCCTAACAGGGGAATCACCCCTCCACTTT,CTSSLTGESPLHF
TRBD1,-,TRBV5-5,TRBJ1-2,TGTGTCAGCAGCGTGGACAGGGACACCTATGGCTACACCTTC,CVSSVDRDTYGYTF
-,few,TRBV3-1,TRBJ2-1,TGTGCCAGCAGCCAAGTAAACGAGTTGCAGTTCTTC,CASSQVNELQFF
-,many,TRBV6-5,TRBJ1-1,TGTGCCAGCAGTTATTCTTTGACGGGGAACACTGAAGCTTTCTTT,CASSYSLTGNTEAFF
-,few,TRBV20-1,TRBJ2-1,TGCAGTGCGCCGACAAGTGGCTCCTACAATGAGCAGTTCTTC,CSAPTSGSYNEQFF
TRBD2,few,TRBV7-2,TRBJ2-3,TGTGCCAGCAGCCTCGGACTAGCGGCCTATACGCAGTATTTT,CASSLGLAAYTQYF
TRBD1,many,TRBV7-2,TRBJ1-4,TGTGCCAGCAGCCGCACCGGGACAGGGTTACTGTTTTTT,CASSRTGTGLLFF
-,few,TRBV5-6,TRBJ2-1,TGTGCCAGCAGCTTCCGGGACAATGAGCAGTTCTTC,CASSFRDNEQFF
-,-,TRBV7-8,TRBJ1-6,TGTGCCAGCAGCCTGGAGCAGAATAATTCACCCCTCCACTTT,CASSLEQNNSPLHF
-,-,TRBV20-1,TRBJ1-1,TGCAGTGCTAGACCCTTGGGCAGCCTGAACACTGAAGCTTTCTTT,CSARPLGSLNTEAFF
-,few,TRBV3-1,TRBJ2-5,TGTGCCAGCAGCCAATCAGGCGGGACCGGAGAGACCCAGTACTTC,CASSQSGGTGETQYF
TRBD2,many,TRBV28,TRBJ2-1,TGTGCCAGCAGTGGGACTAGCGGGGGGAAGACCAATGAGCAGTTCTTC,CASSGTSGGKTNEQFF
-,many,TRBV7-2,TRBJ2-1,TGTGCCAGCAGCTTAACACTCTACAATGAGCAGTTCTTC,CASSLTLYNEQFF